These 20 T cell receptor beta chains came from one sample sequenced in a study of identical twins. Via MiXCR, TCRdb re-called the 5' RACE reads, giving one row per CDR3 protein. The data contain some 760,000 distinct CDR3 sequences, 18% of them singletons. This sample also appeared in a second study, on T cells expressing NK-cell markers.

Sequencing was carried out using PBMCs. The receptors stem from a woman between 18 and 30 years old in good health.

This clonotype showed up just a few times. The chain combines TRBV7-2 with TRBJ1-1, with D perhaps matching TRBD1 (5 bases). The CDR3 runs 15 residues. V shed 5 bases and J shed 10 bases, with 23 bases lying between them. The germline V gene has CDR1 SGHTA and CDR2 FQGNSA. The chain's CDR3 is CASSRHRDGLNRAFF. The CDR3 DNA is TGTGCCAGCAGCCGACACCGGGACGGCCTAAATCGAGCTTTCTTT.

This clonotype was counted only a few times. V is TRBV29-1 and J is TRBJ1-2; D is perhaps TRBD1 (6 bases). Germline V CDR1 and CDR2: SQVTM, ANQGSEA. This CDR3 region has 13 residues. V was shortened by 4 bases and J by 3 bases, with 12 bases between the two germline ends. This CDR3 reads CSVARGLDYGYTF. DNA of the CDR3: TGCAGCGTTGCCAGGGGTCTTGACTATGGCTACACCTTC. The entire variable domain, with the rest obtained from reference TRBV29-1 and TRBJ1-2, is as follows: SAVISQKPSRDICQRGTSLTIQCQVDSQVTMMFWYRQQPGQSLTLIATANQGSEATYESGFVIDKFPISRPNLTFSTLTVSNMSPEDSSIYLCSVARGLDYGYTFGSGTRLTVV.

This clonotype showed up just a few times. The gene calls are TRBV12-3 or TRBV12-4 and TRBJ2-3; 8 bases map to TRBD2. V lost 2 bases, J lost 4 bases, and 5 bases stayed unmatched. The CDR3 sequence is 15 residues long. The CDR3 region has the DNA TGTGCCAGCAGTTTACAAGCGGGAGTCGCAGATACGCAGTATTTT. Its protein is CASSLQAGVADTQYF.

In its sample, this clonotype was seen a few times. This sequence joins TRBV10-3 and TRBJ2-3; 9 positions agree with TRBD2. V dropped 7 bases and J dropped 5; count of bases not matched to a gene: 4. CDR1 is ENHRY and CDR2 is SYGVKD in the germline V gene. The CDR3 runs to 13 residues. CDR3 in amino acids: CAINAGGQDTQYF. Written as DNA, the CDR3 is TGTGCCATCAATGCGGGGGGGCAAGATACGCAGTATTTT.

This clonotype was recorded a few times. This chain joins TRBV28 and TRBJ2-2, with D maybe TRBD1 (6 bases). Trimming pared 6 bases from V and 0 bases from J, leaving 11 bases between. CDR3 length equals 15 residues. Germline-derived CDR1 and CDR2 are MDHEN and SYDVKM. Here the CDR3 reads CASRLGGTNTGELFF. The CDR3 DNA follows: TGTGCCAGCAGACTAGGGGGTACGAACACCGGGGAGCTGTTTTTT.

The gene calls are TRBV27 and TRBJ2-5, with D perhaps TRBD1 (6 bases). CDR3 length: 12 residues. V was cut by 8 bases and J by 3 bases, with 10 bases left in between. Germline-derived CDR1 and CDR2 are MNHEY and SMNVEV (reference sequence). This CDR3 reads CASGSGEETQYF. In DNA, the CDR3 is TGTGCCAGCGGTTCAGGGGAAGAGACCCAGTACTTC.

This clonotype was picked up a small number of times. The chain uses TRBV9 and TRBJ2-7; 10 bases are shared with TRBD2. Trimming at V came to 0 bases and at J to 6 bases, leaving 15 bases not matched to a gene. Germline loops: CDR1 SGDLS, CDR2 YYNGEE. This CDR3 contains 18 residues. The CDR3 bases are TGTGCCAGCAGCGTAGCTATCGCCGCAGCGGGGGGGTCCACCGAGCAGTACTTC. It specifies CASSVAIAAAGGSTEQYF.

J is TRBJ2-3 and V is TRBV2, with 9 nucleotides matching TRBD1. V lost 6 bases to trimming and J lost 4 bases; unmatched junction nucleotides: 8. Germline lookup yields CDR1 SNHLY and CDR2 FYNNEI. The CDR3 runs to 15 residues. The CDR3 DNA reads TGTGCCAGCAGGATACAGGGGGCTCTACCAGATACGCAGTATTTT. It encodes CASRIQGALPDTQYF.

This clonotype was recorded a few times. The CDR3: CASSLAGTGVPDTQYF. CDR3 DNA sequence: TGCGCCAGCAGCTTGGCCGGGACAGGGGTCCCAGATACGCAGTATTTT. The genes are TRBV5-1 and TRBJ2-3, with 10 bases identical to TRBD1. There are 16 residues in the CDR3. Unmatched junction bases numbered 5, after V lost 0 bases and J lost 4 bases. Germline CDR1 reads SGHRS; CDR2 reads YFSETQ.

This clonotype appeared a few times. The genes are TRBV10-3 and TRBJ2-7; possible D gene TRBD2, 5 bases. There are 14 residues in the CDR3. The germline gives CDR1 ENHRY, CDR2 SYGVKD. Trimming shortened V by 6 bases and J by 7 bases, and 19 bases separated the two germline ends. The CDR3 coding sequence is TGTGCCATCAGCCCCATCAGCGGTTCTGGGGAGCAGTACTTC. It encodes CAISPISGSGEQYF.

The J gene is TRBJ2-1, the V gene TRBV24-1; D may be TRBD2 (6 bases). Germline V gives CDR1 KGHDR, CDR2 SFDVKD. Trimming left V 8 bases short and J 10 bases short, with 23 bases between. The CDR3 sequence is 15 residues long. The CDR3 coding sequence is TGTGCCACCAAATTCCGTCCCGCGGAGGGGCGGGAGCAGTTCTTC. This sequence encodes CATKFRPAEGREQFF.

The sample holds one count of this clonotype. The chain employs TRBV4-2 and TRBJ2-3; D remains unclear. V gave up 4 bases and J gave up 6 bases, with 20 bases separating them. The CDR3 is 16 residues long. Germline values: CDR1 LGHNA, CDR2 YNFKEQ. CDR3 sequence (DNA): TGTGCCAGCAGCCCCCTAGGCCTAAAAAAGGTGGATACGCAGTATTTT. Protein: CASSPLGLKKVDTQYF.

This chain connects TRBV5-1 to TRBJ1-1; D not resolved. Germline V gives CDR1 SGHRS, CDR2 YFSETQ. The V end lost 2 bases, the J end lost 7 bases, and 9 bases lay between the germline ends. This CDR3 is built from 12 residues. CDR3 sequence: CASSFGGVEAFF. The DNA for the CDR3 is TGCGCCAGCAGCTTTGGCGGAGTTGAAGCTTTCTTT.

The chain uses TRBV7-9 and TRBJ2-2; the D call may be TRBD1 or TRBD2 (5 bases each). Germline-derived CDR1 and CDR2 are SEHNR and FQNEAQ (reference sequence). The CDR3 sequence is 16 residues long. The V gene lost 1 base and the J gene lost 6 bases, with 15 bases spanning the gap. DNA of the CDR3: TGTGCCAGCAGCTTAGGCCGGGGCGTCCTATCCGGGGAGCTGTTTTTT. Encoded protein: CASSLGRGVLSGELFF.

The genes are TRBV7-2 and TRBJ2-3, with TRBD2 as a possible D gene (5 bases). CDR1 is SGHTA, CDR2 FQGNSA, per germline. CDR3 length: 14 residues. Between the trimmed V and J ends, which lost 0 bases and 4 bases, there was a span of 8 bases. For the CDR3, the DNA is TGTGCCAGCAGCTTAGCACTAGTTGCAGATACGCAGTATTTT. It encodes CASSLALVADTQYF. The whole variable domain, remainder taken from reference TRBV7-2 and TRBJ2-3, is GAGVSQSPSNKVTEKGKDVELRCDPISGHTALYWYRQSLGQGLEFLIYFQGNSAPDKSGLPSDRFSAERTGGSVSTLTIQRTQQEDSAVYLCASSLALVADTQYFGPGTRLTVL.

The chain uses TRBV2 and TRBJ2-1; D not resolved. V lost 7 bases and J 5 bases, leaving 6 bases between the germline ends. Germline-derived CDR1 and CDR2 are SNHLY and FYNNEI. The CDR3 is 11 amino acids. This CDR3 is CASKSDNEQFF. The CDR3 nucleotides are TGTGCCAGCAAGTCTGACAATGAGCAGTTCTTC. The whole variable domain, filled in from reference TRBV2 and TRBJ2-1, reads EPEVTQTPSHQVTQMGQEVILRCVPISNHLYFYWYRQILGQKVEFLVSFYNNEISEKSEIFDDQFSVERPDGSNFTLKIRSTKLEDSAMYFCASKSDNEQFFGPGTRLTVL.

V and J are TRBV6-5 and TRBJ1-2; a weak D match, TRBD1 (6 bases). Germline lookup yields CDR1 MNHEY and CDR2 SVGAGI. There are 11 residues in the CDR3. Trimming left V 4 bases short and J 13 bases short, with 13 bases between. The CDR3 DNA reads as TGTGCCAGCAGTTCACAGGGTTCGTCCACCTTC. Translation: CASSSQGSSTF.

The genes are TRBV29-1 and TRBJ2-7; D is ambiguous. V was cut by 4 bases and J by 0 bases, with 13 bases left in between. CDR1 SQVTM and CDR2 ANQGSEA come from the germline V gene. The CDR3 covers 14 residues. The CDR3 region is CSVATAVLSYEQYF. For the CDR3, the DNA is TGCAGCGTTGCAACAGCCGTCCTCTCCTACGAGCAGTACTTC.

J is TRBJ2-7 and V is TRBV6-2 or TRBV6-3; a possible D gene is TRBD1 (7 bases). CDR3 size: 17 residues. From germline, CDR1 is MNHEY and CDR2 SVGEGT. V lost 2 bases to trimming and J lost 3 bases, with 20 bases between them. The CDR3 protein is CASSYRTRGDGDYEQYF. The CDR3 bases are TGTGCCAGCAGTTACCGGACCAGGGGGGATGGGGACTACGAGCAGTACTTC.

This clonotype was seen repeatedly, ten times or more. The chain carries TRBV7-2 and TRBJ2-3; D is uncertain. The CDR3 spans 12 residues. CDR1 is SGHTA, CDR2 FQGNSA, per germline. V was pared by 4 bases and J by 5 bases, with 7 bases between. The CDR3 region has the DNA TGTGCCAGCAGCTCGGTACGAGATACGCAGTATTTT. Translation: CASSSVRDTQYF.